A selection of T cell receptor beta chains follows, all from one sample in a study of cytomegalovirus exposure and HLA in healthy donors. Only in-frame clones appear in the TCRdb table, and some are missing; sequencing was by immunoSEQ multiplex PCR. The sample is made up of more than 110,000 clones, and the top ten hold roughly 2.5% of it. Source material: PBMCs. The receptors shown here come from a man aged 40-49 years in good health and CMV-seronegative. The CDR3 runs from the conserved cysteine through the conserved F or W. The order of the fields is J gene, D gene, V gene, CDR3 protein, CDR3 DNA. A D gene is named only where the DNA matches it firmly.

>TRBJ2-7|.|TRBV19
CASSSQAGMEEQYF
TGTGCCAGTAGTAGTCAGGCCGGGATGGAAGAGCAGTACTTC
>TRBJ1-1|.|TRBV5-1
CASSLQTRNTEAFF
TGCGCCAGCAGCTTGCAAACAAGGAACACTGAAGCTTTCTTT
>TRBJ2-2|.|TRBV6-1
CASSRGQENTGELFF
TGTGCCAGCAGCCGAGGGCAGGAGAACACCGGGGAGCTGTTTTTT
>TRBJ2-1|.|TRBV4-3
CASSQEVAGYDNEQFF
TGCGCCAGCAGCCAAGAGGTGGCGGGGTATGACAATGAGCAGTTCTTC
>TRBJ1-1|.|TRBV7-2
CASSLSPGGGTEAFF
TGTGCCAGCAGCTTAAGTCCCGGGGGAGGGACTGAAGCTTTCTTT
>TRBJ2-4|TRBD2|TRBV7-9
CASSLALAGDIQYF
TGTGCCAGCAGCTTAGCTCTAGCGGGGGATATTCAGTACTTC
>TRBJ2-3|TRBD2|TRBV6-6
CASRRTSGDSTDTQYF
TGTGCCAGCAGGCGGACTAGCGGGGATTCCACAGATACGCAGTATTTT
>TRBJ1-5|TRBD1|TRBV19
CASSITGTGNYQPQHF
TGTGCCAGTAGTATCACCGGGACAGGGAACTATCAGCCCCAGCATTTT
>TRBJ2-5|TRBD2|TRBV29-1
CSVAGRAGGHETQYF
TGCAGCGTTGCGGGGCGAGCGGGGGGGCACGAGACCCAGTACTTC
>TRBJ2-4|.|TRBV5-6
CASSLGPGGGNKNIQYF
TGTGCCAGCAGCTTGGGCCCAGGAGGGGGCAACAAAAACATTCAGTACTTC
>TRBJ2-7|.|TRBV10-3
CAISEGGNWGLQYF
TGTGCCATCAGTGAGGGGGGAAACTGGGGGCTGCAGTACTTC
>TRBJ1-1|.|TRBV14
CASSQEVPGSEAFF
TGTGCCAGCAGCCAAGAAGTTCCCGGGTCTGAAGCTTTCTTT
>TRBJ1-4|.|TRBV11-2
CASSLAGQTPHATNEKLFF
TGTGCCAGCAGCTTAGCTGGACAGACCCCCCATGCGACTAATGAAAAACTGTTTTTT
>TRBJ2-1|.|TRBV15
CATSRLASSYNEQFF
TGTGCCACCAGCAGACTAGCGAGCTCCTACAATGAGCAGTTCTTC
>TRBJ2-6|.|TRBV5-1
CASSFGGASGANVLTF
TGCGCCAGCAGCTTCGGGGGTGCCTCTGGGGCCAACGTCCTGACTTTC
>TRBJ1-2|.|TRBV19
CASTSEGHGYYGYTF
TGTGCCAGTACCTCCGAAGGACACGGGTACTATGGCTACACCTTC
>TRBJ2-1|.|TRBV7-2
CASSPRRSSYNEQFF
TGTGCCAGCAGCCCGCGCCGGAGCTCCTACAATGAGCAGTTCTTC
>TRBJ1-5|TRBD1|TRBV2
CASSVDRVKNQPQHF
TGTGCCAGCAGTGTAGACAGGGTCAAGAATCAGCCCCAGCATTTT
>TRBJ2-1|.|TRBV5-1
CASSLVPHSPQFF
TGCGCCAGCAGCTTGGTACCTCACTCACCGCAGTTCTTC
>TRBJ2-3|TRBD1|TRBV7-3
CASSLSSWDRGSTDTQYF
TGTGCCAGCAGCTTATCTTCGTGGGACAGGGGGAGCACAGATACGCAGTATTTT
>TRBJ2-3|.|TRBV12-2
CASRVGGGRSCTDTQYF
TGTGCAAGTCGAGTGGGCGGGGGGCGATCTTGCACAGATACGCAGTATTTT
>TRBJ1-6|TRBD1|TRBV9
CASSTTGAGDSPLHF
TGTGCCAGCAGCACTACAGGGGCCGGGGATTCACCCCTCCACTTT
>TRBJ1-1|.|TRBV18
CASSPWVGSGTEAFF
TGTGCCAGCTCACCATGGGTGGGTTCGGGAACTGAAGCTTTCTTT
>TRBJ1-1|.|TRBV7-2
CASSLSGTGTEAFF
TGTGCCAGCAGCTTATCGGGAACGGGCACTGAAGCTTTCTTT
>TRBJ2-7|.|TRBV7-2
CASSRGQSEQYF
TGTGCCAGCAGCCGAGGGCAAAGCGAGCAGTACTTC
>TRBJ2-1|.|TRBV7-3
CASSLGQYNEQFF
TGTGCCAGCAGCTTAGGACAGTACAATGAGCAGTTCTTC
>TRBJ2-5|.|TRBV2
CASSERSLQETQYF
TGTGCCAGCAGTGAAAGGAGTCTCCAAGAGACCCAGTACTTC
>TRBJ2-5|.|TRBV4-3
CASSQGNRGAGETQYF
TGCGCCAGCAGCCAAGGCAATCGGGGGGCAGGGGAGACCCAGTACTTC
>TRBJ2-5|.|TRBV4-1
CASSQEGAQETQYF
TGCGCCAGCAGCCAAGAGGGGGCCCAAGAGACCCAGTACTTC
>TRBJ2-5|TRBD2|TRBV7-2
CASSTRAGGLQETQYF
TGTGCCAGCAGCACCCGAGCGGGGGGGCTCCAAGAGACCCAGTACTTC
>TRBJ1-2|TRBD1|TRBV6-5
CASSSDRGRNGYTF
TGTGCCAGCAGTTCCGACAGGGGGCGCAATGGCTACACCTTC
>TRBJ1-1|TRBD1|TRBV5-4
CASSQDRDRGTEAFF
TGTGCCAGCAGCCAAGACCGGGACAGGGGGACTGAAGCTTTCTTT
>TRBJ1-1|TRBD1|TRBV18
CASSADRAPLSNTEAFF
TGTGCCAGCTCCGCGGACAGGGCGCCACTTTCGAACACTGAAGCTTTCTTT
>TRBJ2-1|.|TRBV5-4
CASSLRTSPGDEQFF
TGTGCCAGCAGCTTGCGCACTAGCCCGGGGGATGAGCAGTTCTTC
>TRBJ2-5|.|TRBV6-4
CASSDPFGRGLREQYF
TGTGCCAGCAGTGACCCTTTCGGGAGGGGGCTAAGGGAGCAGTACTTC
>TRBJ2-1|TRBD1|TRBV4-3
CASSQDRGRGIVNEQFF
TGCGCCAGCAGCCAAGATCGCGGCAGGGGGATTGTCAATGAGCAGTTCTTC
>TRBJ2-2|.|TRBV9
CASSRTTHNTGELFF
TGTGCCAGCAGCCGGACTACTCATAACACCGGGGAGCTGTTTTTT
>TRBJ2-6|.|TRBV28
CASSLGNSGANVLTF
TGTGCCAGCAGTTTGGGCAACTCTGGGGCCAACGTCCTGACTTTC
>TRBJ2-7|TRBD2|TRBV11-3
CASSDLGRGALQYF
TGTGCCAGCAGCGACCTAGGGCGGGGGGCCCTTCAGTACTTC
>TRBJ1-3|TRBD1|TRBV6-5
CASTRDDREGNTIYF
TGTGCCAGCACTCGCGACGACAGGGAAGGAAACACCATATATTTT